The 5 T cell receptor beta chains given below trace back to one sample, sequenced in a study of PD-L1 blockade in urothelial cancer. The repertoire was sequenced with immunoSEQ multiplex PCR; TCRdb's copy has only in-frame clones and lacks some. This sample yields fewer than 50,000 clones, of which about 90% are seen a single time; 6% to 9% belongs to the top ten. The sample here was PBMCs, taken around atezolizumab (anti-PD-L1) treatment. The receptors shown here come from a man in his sixties with urothelial cancer.

This chain uses TRBV11-1 with TRBJ1-6; TRBD1 is a possible D gene (6 bases). The germline V and J ends were trimmed by 6 bases and 9 bases, with 9 bases remaining between them. CDR3 length equals 12 residues. Germline CDR1 SGHAT, CDR2 FQDESV (reference sequence). CDR3 nucleotide sequence: TGTGCCAGCAGTACAGGGACTTCACCCCTCCACTTT. Translation gives CASSTGTSPLHF. The full variable domain, in which reference TRBV11-1 and TRBJ1-6 provide the parts outside the CDR3, is EAEVAQSPRYKITEKSQAVAFWCDPISGHATLYWYRQILGQGPELLVQFQDESVVDDSQLPKDRFSAERLKGVDSTLKIQPAELGDSAMYLCASSTGTSPLHFGNGTRLTVT.

The V gene is TRBV15, the J gene TRBJ2-3; D is uncertain. Germline V gene sequence: CDR1 LNHNV, CDR2 YYDKDF (reference sequence). This CDR3 has 15 amino acids. Trimming took off 6 bases at V and 0 bases at J, with 13 bases between the two ends. In nucleotides, the CDR3 is TGTGCCACCAGTAGTACTGGAGAAAGCACAGATACGCAGTATTTT. Translated, it gives CATSSTGESTDTQYF.

This clone was detected only once. In DNA form, the CDR3 reads TGTGCCAGCAGTTTATGGGCAGGGGGCAAGAGAGGCAATCAGCCCCAGCATTTT. As protein: CASSLWAGGKRGNQPQHF. The chain recombines TRBV27 with TRBJ1-5, with 8 positions matching TRBD1. There are 18 residues in the CDR3. Germline values: CDR1 MNHEY, CDR2 SMNVEV (reference sequence). V was pared by 1 base and J by 2 bases, with 10 bases of the junction left unmatched.

This chain joins TRBV7-3 and TRBJ2-5; 8 nucleotides align to TRBD2. After removal of 2 bases from V and 7 bases from J, the junction contained 12 bases not matched to a gene. This CDR3 has 16 amino acids. Germline lookup yields CDR1 SGHTA and CDR2 FQGTGA. CDR3: CASSLGPSGGPGTQYF. Here the CDR3 DNA reads TGTGCCAGCAGCTTAGGGCCCAGCGGGGGCCCCGGGACCCAGTACTTC.

The V and J genes are TRBV2 and TRBJ2-2; maybe TRBD1 (6 bases). There are 14 residues in the CDR3. CDR1 and CDR2 (germline): SNHLY, FYNNEI. The V end lost 5 bases, the J end lost 3 bases, and 10 bases lay between the germline ends. The DNA of the CDR3 is TGTGCCAGCAGTTGGACAGCAGACACCGGGGAGCTGTTTTTT. It translates to CASSWTADTGELFF.